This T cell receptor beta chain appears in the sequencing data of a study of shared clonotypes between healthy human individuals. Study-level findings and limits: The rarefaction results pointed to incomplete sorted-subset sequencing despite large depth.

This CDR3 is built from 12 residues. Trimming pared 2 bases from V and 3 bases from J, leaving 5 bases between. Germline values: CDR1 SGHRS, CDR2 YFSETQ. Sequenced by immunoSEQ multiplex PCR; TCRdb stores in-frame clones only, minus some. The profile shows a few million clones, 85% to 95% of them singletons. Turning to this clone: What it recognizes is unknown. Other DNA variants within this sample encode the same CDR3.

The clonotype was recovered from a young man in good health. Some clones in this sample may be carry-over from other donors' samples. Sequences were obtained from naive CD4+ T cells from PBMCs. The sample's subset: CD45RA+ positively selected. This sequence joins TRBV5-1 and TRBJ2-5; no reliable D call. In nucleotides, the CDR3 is TGCGCCAGCAGCTTACGGGAAGAGACCCAGTACTTC. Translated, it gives CASSLREETQYF.